This T cell receptor beta chain comes out of a study of response to subunit inactivated influenza vaccine. Study results and caveats: Authors suggested few new T cells are recruited by each seasonal influenza vaccination.

TCRdb reprocessed the RT-PCR reads with MiXCR, giving one entry per CDR3 protein. The sample holds hundreds of thousands of distinct CDR3 sequences, less than 20% seen once. The ends were cut back, 3 bases at V and 9 bases at J, with 12 bases in the middle. Germline assignment: CDR1 SQVTM and CDR2 ANQGSEA. The CDR3 is made up of 13 amino acids. This clonotype has just a few counts. The antigen is not known. V is TRBV29-1 and J is TRBJ1-6; weak D call: TRBD1 (6 bases). The receptor was isolated from a man between 50 and 59 years old who received an inactivated influenza vaccine. This specimen consisted of PBMCs from blood, obtained 11 to 12 days after vaccination. The CDR3 DNA sequence: TGCAGCGTTGATACAGGGCCGGGTTCACCCCTCCACTTT. Translated: CSVDTGPGSPLHF. Variable domain in full (rest from reference TRBV29-1 and TRBJ1-6): SAVISQKPSRDICQRGTSLTIQCQVDSQVTMMFWYRQQPGQSLTLIATANQGSEATYESGFVIDKFPISRPNLTFSTLTVSNMSPEDSSIYLCSVDTGPGSPLHFGNGTRLTVT.